This TCR beta chain was retrieved from a study of T cells in Graves' hyperthyroidism and ophthalmopathy. This clonotype was detected many times. There were TCR beta CDR3 regions amplified from RNA transcripts. In the first-round RT-PCR of the TCR CDR3, the HTBI primer set was used. TCRdb reanalysed the multiplex PCR reads using MiXCR and keeps one entry per CDR3 protein. The table includes about 600,000 distinct CDR3 sequences, 16% detected once. The specimen was blood. The TCR was taken from a woman aged 40 to 49 with Graves' ophthalmopathy.

CDR3 bases: TGTGCCAGCAGGAACTGGGGGCAGGGTGGTATAGAGACCCAGTACTTC. Its protein product is CASRNWGQGGIETQYF. V gene TRBV2 combines with J gene TRBJ2-5; a possible D gene is TRBD1 (6 bases). The CDR3 runs 16 residues. Germline lookup yields CDR1 SNHLY and CDR2 FYNNEI. Trimming removed 6 bases from V and 4 bases from J, with 21 bases in between.